The clone carrying this T cell receptor (beta chain) is labeled as large. This sample stems from a study of radiation and T cells in renal cell carcinoma. As for treatment: treatment-naive control, cytoreductive nephrectomy. This CDR3 region has 14 residues. Germline V gene lookup returns CDR1 SEHNR and CDR2 FQNEAQ (reference sequence). V was clipped by 5 bases and J by 0 bases, with 11 bases between them. The data were produced by immunoSEQ multiplex PCR, yet TCRdb's version contains in-frame clones alone and is incomplete. The sample holds 15,000 to 18,000 clones, 55% to 60% seen once. This rearrangement joins TRBV7-9 to TRBJ2-7, with D possibly TRBD1 on 6 matching bases. The sample was tumor tissue, taken from a patient whose treatment was nephrectomy without radiotherapy. The clonotype comes from a man aged 45-65 years with renal cell carcinoma. The CDR3 sequence is CASSLRQDSYEQYF. The CDR3 DNA reads as TGTGCCAGCAGCCTTCGACAGGACTCCTACGAGCAGTACTTC.